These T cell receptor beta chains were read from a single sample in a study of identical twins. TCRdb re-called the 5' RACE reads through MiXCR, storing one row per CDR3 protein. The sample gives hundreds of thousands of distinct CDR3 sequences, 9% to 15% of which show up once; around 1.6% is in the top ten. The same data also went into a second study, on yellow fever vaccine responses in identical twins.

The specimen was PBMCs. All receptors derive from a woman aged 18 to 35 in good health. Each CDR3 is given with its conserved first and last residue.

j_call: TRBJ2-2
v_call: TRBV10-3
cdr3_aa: CAISELGTGELFF

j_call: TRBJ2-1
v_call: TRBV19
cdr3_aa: CASSVASAAYNEQFF

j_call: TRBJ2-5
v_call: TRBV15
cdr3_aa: CATSRERSQETQYF

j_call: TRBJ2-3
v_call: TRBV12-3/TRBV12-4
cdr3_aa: CASSLRQTDTDTQYF

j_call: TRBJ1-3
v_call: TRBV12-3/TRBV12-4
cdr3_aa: CASTISGATIYF

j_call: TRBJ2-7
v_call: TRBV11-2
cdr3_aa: CASSLRVGGTTSYEQYF

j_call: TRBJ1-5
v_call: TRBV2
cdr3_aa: CASREQGRDQPQHF

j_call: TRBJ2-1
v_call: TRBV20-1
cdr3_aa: CSADGLAGEMGNEQFF

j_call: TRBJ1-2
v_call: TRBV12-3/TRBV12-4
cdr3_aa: CASRGPVYGYTF

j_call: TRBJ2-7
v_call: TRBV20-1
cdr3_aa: CSARDPRAGTSEQYF

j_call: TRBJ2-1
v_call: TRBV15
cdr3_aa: CATSRVREGRYNEQFF

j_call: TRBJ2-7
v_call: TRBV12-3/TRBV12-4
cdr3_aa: CASSPNSFSYEQYF

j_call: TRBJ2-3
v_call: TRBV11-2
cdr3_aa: CASSFYLAGSTDTQYF

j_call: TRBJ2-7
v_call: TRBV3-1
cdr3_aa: CASSPPWGAYEQYF

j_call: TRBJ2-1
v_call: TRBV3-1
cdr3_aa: CASSQKGGGEQFF

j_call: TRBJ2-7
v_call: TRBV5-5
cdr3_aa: CASSLRASGGSYEQYF

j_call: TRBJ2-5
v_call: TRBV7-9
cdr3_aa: CASSPSRVGIQETQYF

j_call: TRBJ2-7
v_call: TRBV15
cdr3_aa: CATGVYEQYF

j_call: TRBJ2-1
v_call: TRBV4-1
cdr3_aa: CASSQDLLVEQFF

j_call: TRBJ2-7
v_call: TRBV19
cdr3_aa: CASSRRDGSYEQYF

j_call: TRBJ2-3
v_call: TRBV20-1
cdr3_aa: CSARTVSLADTDTQYF

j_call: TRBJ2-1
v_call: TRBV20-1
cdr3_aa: CCARQRSAGALYNEQFF

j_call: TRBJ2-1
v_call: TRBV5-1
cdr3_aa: CASGGLAGREQFF

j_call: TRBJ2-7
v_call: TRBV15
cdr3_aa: CATSSIEGYEQYF

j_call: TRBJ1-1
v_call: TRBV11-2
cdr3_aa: CASSFDLEAFF

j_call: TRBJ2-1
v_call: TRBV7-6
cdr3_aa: CASSLRAGGPVNEQFF

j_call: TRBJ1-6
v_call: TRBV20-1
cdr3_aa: CSASPIQNSPLHF

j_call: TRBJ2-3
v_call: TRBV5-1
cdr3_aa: CASSLWVLGMGDTQYF

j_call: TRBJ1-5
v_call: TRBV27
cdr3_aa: CASSNGNQPQHF

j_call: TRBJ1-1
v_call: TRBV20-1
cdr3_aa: CSAIGGGPDTEAFF

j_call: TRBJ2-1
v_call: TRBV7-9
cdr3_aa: CASSLPGGGWRNEQFF

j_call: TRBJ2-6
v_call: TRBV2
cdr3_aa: CASTNDRDGLTF